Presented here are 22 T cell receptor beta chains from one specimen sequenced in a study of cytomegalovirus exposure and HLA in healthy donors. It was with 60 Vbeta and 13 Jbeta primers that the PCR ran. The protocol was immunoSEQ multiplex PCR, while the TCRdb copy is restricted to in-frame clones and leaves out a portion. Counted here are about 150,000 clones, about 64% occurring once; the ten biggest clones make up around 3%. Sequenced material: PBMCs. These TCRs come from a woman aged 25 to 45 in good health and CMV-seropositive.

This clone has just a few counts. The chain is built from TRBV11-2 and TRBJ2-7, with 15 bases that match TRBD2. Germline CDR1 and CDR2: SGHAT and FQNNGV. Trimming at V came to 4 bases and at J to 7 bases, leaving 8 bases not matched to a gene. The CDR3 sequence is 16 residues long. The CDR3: CASSSRPGLAGGEQYF. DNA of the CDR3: TGTGCCAGCAGCTCTCGTCCGGGACTAGCGGGAGGTGAGCAGTACTTC.

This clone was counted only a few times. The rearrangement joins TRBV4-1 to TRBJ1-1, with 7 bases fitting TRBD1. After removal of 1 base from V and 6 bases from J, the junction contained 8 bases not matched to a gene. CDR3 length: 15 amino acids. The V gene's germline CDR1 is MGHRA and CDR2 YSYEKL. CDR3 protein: CASSQADRDWAEAFF. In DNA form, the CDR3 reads TGCGCCAGCAGCCAAGCCGACAGGGATTGGGCTGAAGCTTTCTTT.

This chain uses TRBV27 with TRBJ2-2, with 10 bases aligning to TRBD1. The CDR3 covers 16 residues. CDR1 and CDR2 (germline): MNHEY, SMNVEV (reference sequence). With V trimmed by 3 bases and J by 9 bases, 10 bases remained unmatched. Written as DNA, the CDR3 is TGTGCCAGCAGTTTTCGGGACAGGGGCGGGGTGCGGGAGCTGTTTTTT. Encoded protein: CASSFRDRGGVRELFF.

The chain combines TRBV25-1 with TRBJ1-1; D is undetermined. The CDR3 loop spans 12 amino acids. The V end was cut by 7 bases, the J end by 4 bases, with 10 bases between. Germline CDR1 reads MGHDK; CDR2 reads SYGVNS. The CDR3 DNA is TGTGCCAGCAACGGTAGTCCCACTGAAGCTTTCTTT. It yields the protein CASNGSPTEAFF.

The CDR3 DNA follows: TGTGCCAGCAGCACTTACAGTCCCTTTTACCAAGAGACCCAGTACTTC. Its translation is CASSTYSPFYQETQYF. This rearrangement joins TRBV5-4 to TRBJ2-5; no clear D. The germline V and J ends were trimmed by 4 bases and 0 bases, with 16 bases remaining between them. The CDR3 spans 16 residues. Germline CDR1 SGHNT, CDR2 YYREEE (reference sequence).

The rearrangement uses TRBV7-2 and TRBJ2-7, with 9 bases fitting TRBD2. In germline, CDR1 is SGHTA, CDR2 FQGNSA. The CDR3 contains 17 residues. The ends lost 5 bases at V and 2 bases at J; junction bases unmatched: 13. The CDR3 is CASSPPYGLAGTYEQYF. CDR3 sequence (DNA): TGTGCCAGCAGCCCCCCATATGGGCTAGCGGGGACCTACGAGCAGTACTTC.

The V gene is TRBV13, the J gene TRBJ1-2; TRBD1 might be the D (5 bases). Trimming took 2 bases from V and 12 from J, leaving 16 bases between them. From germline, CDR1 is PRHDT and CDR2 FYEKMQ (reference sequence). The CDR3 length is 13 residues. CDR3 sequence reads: CASSLLLDGGNTF. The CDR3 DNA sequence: TGTGCCAGCAGCTTACTTCTTGATGGGGGGAACACCTTC.

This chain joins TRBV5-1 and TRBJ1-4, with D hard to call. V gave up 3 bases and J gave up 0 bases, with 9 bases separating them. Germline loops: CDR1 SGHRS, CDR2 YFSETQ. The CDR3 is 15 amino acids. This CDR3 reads CASSSYRATNEKLFF. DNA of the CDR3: TGCGCCAGCAGCTCTTACAGAGCAACTAATGAAAAACTGTTTTTT.

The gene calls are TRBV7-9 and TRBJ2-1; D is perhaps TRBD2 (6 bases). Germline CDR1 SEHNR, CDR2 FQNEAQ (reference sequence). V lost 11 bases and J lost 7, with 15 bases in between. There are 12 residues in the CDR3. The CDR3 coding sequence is TGTGCCGGGACTCAAGTTCCAAATGAGCAGTTCTTC. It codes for CAGTQVPNEQFF.

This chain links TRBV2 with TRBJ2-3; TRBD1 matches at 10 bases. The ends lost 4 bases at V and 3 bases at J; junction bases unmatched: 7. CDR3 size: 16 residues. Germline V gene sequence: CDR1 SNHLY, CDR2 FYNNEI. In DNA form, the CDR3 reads TGTGCCAGCAGTGTCCCGGACAGGGGGGGAACAGATACGCAGTATTTT. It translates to CASSVPDRGGTDTQYF.

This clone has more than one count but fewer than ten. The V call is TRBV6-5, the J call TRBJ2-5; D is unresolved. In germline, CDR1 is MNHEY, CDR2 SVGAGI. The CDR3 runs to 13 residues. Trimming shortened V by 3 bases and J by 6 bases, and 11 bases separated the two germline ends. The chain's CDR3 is CASSYGPAQTQYF. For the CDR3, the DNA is TGTGCCAGCAGTTATGGGCCAGCTCAGACCCAGTACTTC.

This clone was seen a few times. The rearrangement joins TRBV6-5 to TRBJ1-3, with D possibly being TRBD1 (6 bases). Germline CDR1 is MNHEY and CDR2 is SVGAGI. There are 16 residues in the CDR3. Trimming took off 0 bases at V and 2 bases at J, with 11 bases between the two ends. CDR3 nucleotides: TGTGCCAGCAGTTACTCGGGGGCAGGGACTGGAAACACCATATATTTT. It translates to CASSYSGAGTGNTIYF.

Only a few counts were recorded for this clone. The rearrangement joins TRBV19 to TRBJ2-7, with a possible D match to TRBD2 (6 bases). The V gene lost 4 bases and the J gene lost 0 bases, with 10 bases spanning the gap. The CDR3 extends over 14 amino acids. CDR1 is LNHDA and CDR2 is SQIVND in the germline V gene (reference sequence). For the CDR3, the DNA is TGTGCCAGTAGTAGACTCGGGAGCTCCTACGAGCAGTACTTC. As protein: CASSRLGSSYEQYF.

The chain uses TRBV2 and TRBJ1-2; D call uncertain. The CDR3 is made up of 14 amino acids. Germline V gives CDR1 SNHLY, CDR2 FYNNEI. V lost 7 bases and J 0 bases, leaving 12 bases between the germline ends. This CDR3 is CASNNPLTNYGYTF. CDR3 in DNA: TGTGCCAGCAACAACCCCCTGACTAACTATGGCTACACCTTC.

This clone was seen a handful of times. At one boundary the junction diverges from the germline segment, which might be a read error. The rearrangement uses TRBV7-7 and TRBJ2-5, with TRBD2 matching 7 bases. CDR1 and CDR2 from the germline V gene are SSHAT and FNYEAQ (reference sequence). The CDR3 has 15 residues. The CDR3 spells CASSPNGLDKETQYF. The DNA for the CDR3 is TGTGCTAGCAGCCCCAACGGACTAGATAAAGAGACCCAGTACTTC.

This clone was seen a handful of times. The DNA of the CDR3 is TGTGCCAGTAGTTCCCCGACTAGAAGCGGGGAGCTGTTTTTT. Translated: CASSSPTRSGELFF. The rearrangement joins TRBV19 to TRBJ2-2; weak D call: TRBD2 (6 bases). CDR3 length: 14 residues. V lost 5 bases to trimming and J lost 7 bases, with 14 bases between them. The germline CDR1 and CDR2 sequences are LNHDA and SQIVND (reference sequence).

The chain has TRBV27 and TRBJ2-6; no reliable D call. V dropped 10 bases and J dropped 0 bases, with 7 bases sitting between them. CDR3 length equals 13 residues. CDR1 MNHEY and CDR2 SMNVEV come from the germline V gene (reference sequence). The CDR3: CATSFSGANVLTF. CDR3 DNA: TGTGCCACCAGCTTCTCTGGGGCCAACGTCCTGACTTTC.

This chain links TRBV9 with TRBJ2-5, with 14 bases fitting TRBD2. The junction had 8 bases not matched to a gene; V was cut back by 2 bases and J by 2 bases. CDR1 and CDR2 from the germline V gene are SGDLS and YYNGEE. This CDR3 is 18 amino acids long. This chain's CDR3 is CASSVAPGTSGGQETQYF. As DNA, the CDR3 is TGTGCCAGCAGCGTCGCTCCCGGGACTAGCGGGGGTCAAGAGACCCAGTACTTC.

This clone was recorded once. The CDR3 spells CASSQDRGGTGWSEQYF. CDR3 DNA sequence: TGTGCCAGCAGCCAAGATAGGGGCGGGACAGGGTGGAGCGAGCAGTACTTC. The V call is TRBV14, the J call TRBJ2-7, with 9 bases lining up with TRBD1. Trimming took 0 bases from V and 6 from J; bases not matched to a gene: 12. Germline values: CDR1 SGHDN, CDR2 FVKESK. The CDR3 is made up of 17 amino acids.

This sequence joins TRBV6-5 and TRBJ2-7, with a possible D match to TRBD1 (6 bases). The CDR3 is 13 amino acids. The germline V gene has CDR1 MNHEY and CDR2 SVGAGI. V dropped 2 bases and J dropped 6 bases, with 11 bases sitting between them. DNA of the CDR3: TGTGCCAGCAGTTACCGGACAGTCTCCGAGCAGTACTTC. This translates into CASSYRTVSEQYF.

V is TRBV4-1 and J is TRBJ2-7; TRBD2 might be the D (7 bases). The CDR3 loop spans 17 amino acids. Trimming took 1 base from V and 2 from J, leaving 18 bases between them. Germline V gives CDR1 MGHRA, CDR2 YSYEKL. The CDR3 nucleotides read TGCGCCAGCAGCCAAGGGGCCCCGCGGGGGCCTCCCTACGAGCAGTACTTC. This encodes CASSQGAPRGPPYEQYF.

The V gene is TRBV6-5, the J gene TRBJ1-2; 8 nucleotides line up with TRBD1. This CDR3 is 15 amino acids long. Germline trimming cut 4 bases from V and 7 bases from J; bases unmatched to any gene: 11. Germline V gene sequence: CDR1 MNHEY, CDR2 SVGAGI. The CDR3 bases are TGTGCCAGCAGTTCCCCCGGACAGGGAAGGAGTGGCTACACCTTC. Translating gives CASSSPGQGRSGYTF.